This is a list of T cell receptor beta chains from one sample in a study of blood T cell repertoires in COVID-19. The assay was immunoSEQ multiplex PCR, and TCRdb's table has in-frame clones only and misses some. The sample lists 250,000 or so clones, roughly 80% occurring once. Source material: peripheral blood. The source is a young woman with acute or convalescent COVID-19. Both conserved end residues are part of each CDR3. A D gene is named only where the DNA matches it firmly. Only part of the rows carry a size: once, few, many, or a class if the clone is expanded.

.,TRBV7-2,TRBD2,TRBJ2-7,TGTGCCAGCAGCCCGGGGACGGGAGGCCTCTCCTACGAGCAGTACTTC,CASSPGTGGLSYEQYF
.,TRBV3-1/TRBV3-2,TRBD1,TRBJ2-5,TGTGCCAGCAGCCCGACCGCGGACAGGTTCGAGACCCAGTACTTC,CASSPTADRFETQYF
few,TRBV5-1,TRBD2,TRBJ2-7,TGCGCCAGCAGCCAACTAGCGGGAGCTTCCGAGCAGTACTTC,CASSQLAGASEQYF
once,TRBV4-1,TRBD2,TRBJ2-2,TGCGCCAGCAGCCAAGGGCGGGAGAGGTACACCGGGGAGCTGTTTTTT,CASSQGRERYTGELFF
.,TRBV11-2,TRBD2,TRBJ2-2,TGTGCCACCAAGCTAGCGGGACACGGGGAGCTGTTTTTT,CATKLAGHGELFF
.,TRBV29-1,TRBD1,TRBJ2-5,TGCAGCGTGGGACAGGGGGTAGAGACCCAGTACTTC,CSVGQGVETQYF
once,TRBV9,.,TRBJ2-1,TGTGCCAGCGGAGAGGGAGTTAATCGGTACAATGAGCAGTTCTTC,CASGEGVNRYNEQFF
.,TRBV6-2/TRBV6-3,.,TRBJ1-1,TGTGCCAGCAGTTACTCTCCTGGACAGATGAACACTGAAGCTTTCTTT,CASSYSPGQMNTEAFF
few,TRBV19,.,TRBJ2-7,TGTGCCAGTAGTATAAGGGGGGGAGGCTCCTACGAGCAGTACTTC,CASSIRGGGSYEQYF
.,TRBV6-2/TRBV6-3,.,TRBJ2-7,TGTGCCAGCAGTTACTGGGACACCGGTGAAGAGCAGTACTTC,CASSYWDTGEEQYF
.,TRBV3-1/TRBV3-2,TRBD1,TRBJ1-1,TGTGCCAGCAGCCTCCGCCGGGACAGACTTGGAGTCACTGAAGCTTTCTTT,CASSLRRDRLGVTEAFF
.,TRBV5-5,.,TRBJ2-5,TGTGCCAGCAGCTTCAGCAGGGAGACCCAGTACTTC,CASSFSRETQYF
once,TRBV6-6,.,TRBJ2-2,TGTGCCAGCACCACCGGGGTCACCGGGGAGCTGTTTTTT,CASTTGVTGELFF
.,TRBV27,.,TRBJ2-1,TGTGCCAGCAGTTTACAGGCCGGCAACTCCTACAATGAGCAGTTCTTC,CASSLQAGNSYNEQFF
.,TRBV29-1,TRBD1,TRBJ2-7,TGCAGCGTTGAAGAGGGGACAGGACCACACTACGAGCAGTACTTC,CSVEEGTGPHYEQYF
few,TRBV5-1,.,TRBJ2-3,TGCGCCAGCAGCTTGAAGTTAGGAGTAGATACGCAGTATTTT,CASSLKLGVDTQYF
.,TRBV28,TRBD2,TRBJ2-2,TGTGCCAGCAAAGATACGGGACTAGCGGAGAACACCGGGGAGCTGTTTTTT,CASKDTGLAENTGELFF
.,TRBV4-3,TRBD1,TRBJ1-2,TGCGCCAGCAGCCAAGCCGGTCGGACAGGGGGCGCTTCTGACTATGGCTACACCTTC,CASSQAGRTGGASDYGYTF
.,TRBV29-1,.,TRBJ2-7,TGCAGCGTTGAAGATCCGCGTGACAAGAACTACGAGCAGTACTTC,CSVEDPRDKNYEQYF
.,TRBV6-1,TRBD2,TRBJ2-1,TGTGCCAGCAGTGTCCCGGGACTAGCGTCATACAATGAGCAGTTCTTC,CASSVPGLASYNEQFF
.,TRBV7-9,.,TRBJ1-3,TGTGCCAGCAGCTTAGCGGTAAAAGAACTTGGAAACACCATATATTTT,CASSLAVKELGNTIYF
.,TRBV10-1,.,TRBJ2-3,TGCGCCAGCAGTGATCGCGGGGAACCCACAGATACGCAGTATTTT,CASSDRGEPTDTQYF
few,TRBV28,TRBD1,TRBJ1-2,TGTGCCACCACTGACAGGGGGCATGGCTACACCTTC,CATTDRGHGYTF
.,TRBV9,.,TRBJ1-1,TGTGCCAGCAGCGTAGGGGCAGGGTGGGGCACTGAAGCTTTCTTT,CASSVGAGWGTEAFF
.,TRBV28,TRBD1,TRBJ1-2,TGTGCCAGCAGGCTCCGGGACAGGGAAAACTATGGCTACACCTTC,CASRLRDRENYGYTF
.,TRBV7-9,.,TRBJ1-1,TGTGCCAGCAGCTTAGGTGGCGGATTGTCCACTGAAGCTTTCTTT,CASSLGGGLSTEAFF
.,TRBV7-2,.,TRBJ2-1,TGTGCCAGCAGCTTATTCAGCTACAATGAGCAGTTCTTC,CASSLFSYNEQFF
.,TRBV6-5,.,TRBJ2-7,TGTGCCAGCAGTTACTCCGGGGGTTCGGACGAGCAGTACTTC,CASSYSGGSDEQYF
few,TRBV19,.,TRBJ2-7,TGTGCCAGCAGGCCAAAGGGGCTCTCGAACTACGAGCAGTACTTC,CASRPKGLSNYEQYF
.,TRBV27,.,TRBJ2-3,TGTGCCAGCAGTGTGGAGTCCCGGAATACGCAGTATTTT,CASSVESRNTQYF
.,TRBV9,.,TRBJ1-5,TGTGCCAGCAGCGTAGGCGGTGGAAATCAGCCCCAGCATTTT,CASSVGGGNQPQHF
.,TRBV4-3,TRBD1,TRBJ1-4,TGCGCCAGCAGCCCTGGGACAGTGGACGAAAAACTGTTTTTT,CASSPGTVDEKLFF
few,TRBV7-2,.,TRBJ2-3,TGTGCCAGCAGCCTCAAAGGGGGTAGCGGGTTCCCAGATACGCAGTATTTT,CASSLKGGSGFPDTQYF
once,TRBV7-2,TRBD2,TRBJ2-7,TGTGCCAGCAGCTTACAGCGGGAGTCGCAGTACTTC,CASSLQRESQYF
.,TRBV7-2,TRBD2,TRBJ2-1,TGTGCCAGCAGCCCTAGCGGGAGGGCCTACAATGAGCAGTTCTTC,CASSPSGRAYNEQFF
.,TRBV28,TRBD1,TRBJ1-2,TGTGCCAGCAGTACAGGGGTTAGTGGCTACACCTTC,CASSTGVSGYTF
.,TRBV7-9,.,TRBJ2-1,TGTGCCAGCAGCTCCTTTGACAATGAGCAGTTCTTC,CASSSFDNEQFF
.,TRBV27,TRBD1,TRBJ2-1,TGTGCCAGCAGTTTATTACAGGGGCGGACGAATGAGCAGTTCTTC,CASSLLQGRTNEQFF